This is a list of T cell receptor beta chains from one sample in a study of OX40 agonist ivuxolimab in advanced cancers. The method was immunoSEQ multiplex PCR; TCRdb's version includes in-frame clones alone and lacks a portion of them. Here the sample spans fewer than 75,000 clones, about 90% being singletons. Sample: CD4+ or CD8+ T cells sorted from blood, taken in a trial of the OX40 agonist ivuxolimab. These receptors were taken from an adult with an advanced solid tumor such as melanoma, head and neck, liver or kidney cancer. CDR3s include the opening cysteine and the closing phenylalanine or tryptophan. The order of the fields is D gene, V gene, clone size, J gene, CDR3 DNA, CDR3 protein. D genes are given only for firm matches. Some rows mark clone size as missing; the rest say once, few, many or name a class of expanded clone.

D: -
V: TRBV5-5
size: -
J: TRBJ1-2
DNA: TGTGCCAGCAGCTTCTTATTCGGGGATCCTTTTTATGGCTACACCTTC
CDR3: CASSFLFGDPFYGYTF

D: -
V: TRBV5-8
size: -
J: TRBJ2-7
DNA: TGTGCCAGCAGCTTGGAGGCAGGGCAGCCCTACGAGCAGTACTTC
CDR3: CASSLEAGQPYEQYF

D: -
V: TRBV7-3
size: -
J: TRBJ2-3
DNA: TGTGCCAGCAGCTTAAGTGCGGTGGATACGCAGTATTTT
CDR3: CASSLSAVDTQYF

D: TRBD2
V: TRBV2
size: -
J: TRBJ2-2
DNA: TGTGCCAGCAGTGGTACAGGCGGGAGGGCGTACACCGGGGAGCTGTTTTTT
CDR3: CASSGTGGRAYTGELFF

D: -
V: TRBV19
size: -
J: TRBJ1-1
DNA: TGTGCCAGTAGTAGTATTATGAACACTGAAGCTTTCTTT
CDR3: CASSSIMNTEAFF

D: -
V: TRBV5-1
size: -
J: TRBJ1-1
DNA: TGCGCCAGCAGCTTGTCCGTGGGGAACACTGAAGCTTTCTTT
CDR3: CASSLSVGNTEAFF

D: -
V: TRBV7-2
size: few
J: TRBJ2-3
DNA: TGTGCCAGCAGCTTAATTCCCGGCACAGATACGCAGTATTTT
CDR3: CASSLIPGTDTQYF

D: -
V: TRBV6-5
size: -
J: TRBJ1-1
DNA: TGTGCCAGCAGTTACAGGATGAACACTGAAGCTTTCTTT
CDR3: CASSYRMNTEAFF

D: -
V: TRBV4-3
size: -
J: TRBJ1-5
DNA: TGCGCCAGCAGCCAAGAGTGGGGGGGCAATCAGCCCCAGCATTTT
CDR3: CASSQEWGGNQPQHF

D: -
V: TRBV30
size: -
J: TRBJ2-2
DNA: TGTGCCTGCTGCCTAGAGGGGGGGCGACGGACTGGGGAGCTGTTTTTT
CDR3: CACCLEGGRRTGELFF

D: TRBD1
V: TRBV18
size: -
J: TRBJ2-7
DNA: TGTGCCAGCTCATTCACCGGGACAGGGATTGACGAGCAGTACTTC
CDR3: CASSFTGTGIDEQYF

D: -
V: TRBV19
size: -
J: TRBJ1-5
DNA: TGTGCCAGTAGTGCTACAGGCCCAGGCAATCAGCCCCAGCATTTT
CDR3: CASSATGPGNQPQHF

D: -
V: TRBV6-1
size: -
J: TRBJ1-5
DNA: TGTGCCAGCAGTGTCCAGCGTAGCAATCAGCCCCAGCATTTT
CDR3: CASSVQRSNQPQHF

D: -
V: TRBV7-9
size: few
J: TRBJ1-2
DNA: TGTGCCAGCAGCTACGGGACATCCTATGGCTACACCTTC
CDR3: CASSYGTSYGYTF

D: TRBD1
V: TRBV6-6
size: -
J: TRBJ1-4
DNA: TGTGCCAGCAGTTACTCGGGACAGGGCCTTGAAAAACTGTTTTTT
CDR3: CASSYSGQGLEKLFF

D: -
V: TRBV5-1
size: -
J: TRBJ2-7
DNA: TGCGCCAGCAGCTTGGCACCACGCACTTCGGGTTCCTACGAGCAGTACTTC
CDR3: CASSLAPRTSGSYEQYF

D: -
V: TRBV7-2
size: -
J: TRBJ2-7
DNA: TGTGCCAGCAGCCAGGAAGGAATCGGATCTTACGAGCAGTACTTC
CDR3: CASSQEGIGSYEQYF

D: TRBD1
V: TRBV28
size: -
J: TRBJ1-2
DNA: TGTGCCAGCAGTCCACGGACAGGGGGCATCTATGGCTACACCTTC
CDR3: CASSPRTGGIYGYTF

D: -
V: TRBV5-4
size: -
J: TRBJ2-1
DNA: TGTGCCAGCAGCTACGACGGAACACCTTCCTACAATGAGCAGTTCTTC
CDR3: CASSYDGTPSYNEQFF

D: -
V: TRBV6-1
size: -
J: TRBJ1-1
DNA: TGTGCCAGCCGGGGGGCTACGAACACTGAAGCTTTCTTT
CDR3: CASRGATNTEAFF

D: -
V: TRBV5-1
size: -
J: TRBJ2-1
DNA: TGCGCCAGCAGCTTGAAGGGCCACAATGAGCAGTTCTTC
CDR3: CASSLKGHNEQFF

D: -
V: TRBV12-5
size: -
J: TRBJ1-1
DNA: TGTGCTAGTGGCCCGGTTGGGGTTGGAGCTTTCTTT
CDR3: CASGPVGVGAFF

D: -
V: TRBV7-9
size: -
J: TRBJ2-1
DNA: TGTGCCAGCAGCTTAGCGCACGTCAATGAGCAGTTCTTC
CDR3: CASSLAHVNEQFF

D: TRBD2
V: TRBV2
size: -
J: TRBJ2-1
DNA: TGTGCCAGCAGGGAGACTAGCGGAGTAGGGAATGAGCAGTTCTTC
CDR3: CASRETSGVGNEQFF

D: -
V: TRBV18
size: -
J: TRBJ1-2
DNA: TGTGCCAGCTCGCGACAGGAAACCCGCTATGGCTACACCTTC
CDR3: CASSRQETRYGYTF

D: TRBD1
V: TRBV28
size: once
J: TRBJ2-4
DNA: TGTGCCAGCAGCGGGGACAGCAACATTCAGTACTTC
CDR3: CASSGDSNIQYF

D: TRBD1
V: TRBV28
size: once
J: TRBJ1-4
DNA: TGTGCCAGCAGTCTTACCGGGACAGGGGGAAAACTGTTTTTT
CDR3: CASSLTGTGGKLFF

D: TRBD2
V: TRBV6-1
size: -
J: TRBJ2-2
DNA: TGTGCCAGCAGTGAAATAGTAGCGGGAGGCTCCGGGGAGCTGTTTTTT
CDR3: CASSEIVAGGSGELFF

D: TRBD1
V: TRBV16
size: once
J: TRBJ1-5
DNA: TGTGCCAGCAGCCAATCGGGGACAGGGAATCAGCCCCAGCATTTT
CDR3: CASSQSGTGNQPQHF

D: -
V: TRBV27
size: once
J: TRBJ1-5
DNA: TGTGCCAGCAGTTTATACTTCGGGGGTAGCAATCAGCCCCAGCATTTT
CDR3: CASSLYFGGSNQPQHF

D: -
V: TRBV5-3
size: -
J: TRBJ1-1
DNA: TGTGCCAGAAGTCAGGGGTGCACTGAAGCTTTCTTT
CDR3: CARSQGCTEAFF

D: -
V: TRBV19
size: -
J: TRBJ2-2
DNA: TGTGCCAGTAGTATCTCTCTTACAGGGACCGGGGAGCTGTTTTTT
CDR3: CASSISLTGTGELFF

D: -
V: TRBV7-9
size: few
J: TRBJ1-6
DNA: TGTGCCAGCAGCCCCCGGGACCCGAGGGGTTCACCCCTCCACTTT
CDR3: CASSPRDPRGSPLHF

D: -
V: TRBV5-1
size: -
J: TRBJ2-7
DNA: TGCGCCAGCAGCTTGTGGCCAGAGACGGCCTACGAGCAGTACTTC
CDR3: CASSLWPETAYEQYF

D: -
V: TRBV28
size: -
J: TRBJ1-1
DNA: TGTGCCAGCAGAAAACAGGTTGTGGTCACTGAAGCTTTCTTT
CDR3: CASRKQVVVTEAFF

D: -
V: TRBV7-3
size: -
J: TRBJ1-5
DNA: TGTGCCAGCAGCCAGGACAGCGTCAATCAGCCCCAGCATTTT
CDR3: CASSQDSVNQPQHF

D: -
V: TRBV10-2
size: -
J: TRBJ2-2
DNA: TGCGCCAGCACCTGGTATCTCACCGGGGAGCTGTTTTTT
CDR3: CASTWYLTGELFF

D: -
V: TRBV30
size: once
J: TRBJ2-2
DNA: TGTGCCGGCAGAACCCAGGGGTGGAGCTCGAACACCGGGGAGCTGTTTTTT
CDR3: CAGRTQGWSSNTGELFF

D: TRBD1
V: TRBV7-3
size: once
J: TRBJ2-1
DNA: TGTGCCAGCAGCTCTGGACAGGGGGTCAACAATGAGCAGTTCTTC
CDR3: CASSSGQGVNNEQFF

D: -
V: TRBV11-2
size: -
J: TRBJ2-5
DNA: TGTGCCAGCAGCTTAGTACAGGGTTTGCACTTC
CDR3: CASSLVQGLHF

D: -
V: TRBV25-1
size: -
J: TRBJ2-7
DNA: TGTGCCAGCAGTGGGCCGGGGCACGAGCAGTACTTC
CDR3: CASSGPGHEQYF

D: -
V: TRBV4-3
size: -
J: TRBJ1-5
DNA: TGCGCCAGCAGCCAAGGAGAAGATCAGCCCCAGCATTTT
CDR3: CASSQGEDQPQHF

D: -
V: TRBV6-5
size: -
J: TRBJ2-3
DNA: TGTGCCAGCAGTTATGGCACCACAGATACGCAGTATTTT
CDR3: CASSYGTTDTQYF

D: -
V: TRBV7-3
size: -
J: TRBJ2-2
DNA: TGTGCCAGCAGCCTAACAACCGGGGAGCTGTTTTTT
CDR3: CASSLTTGELFF